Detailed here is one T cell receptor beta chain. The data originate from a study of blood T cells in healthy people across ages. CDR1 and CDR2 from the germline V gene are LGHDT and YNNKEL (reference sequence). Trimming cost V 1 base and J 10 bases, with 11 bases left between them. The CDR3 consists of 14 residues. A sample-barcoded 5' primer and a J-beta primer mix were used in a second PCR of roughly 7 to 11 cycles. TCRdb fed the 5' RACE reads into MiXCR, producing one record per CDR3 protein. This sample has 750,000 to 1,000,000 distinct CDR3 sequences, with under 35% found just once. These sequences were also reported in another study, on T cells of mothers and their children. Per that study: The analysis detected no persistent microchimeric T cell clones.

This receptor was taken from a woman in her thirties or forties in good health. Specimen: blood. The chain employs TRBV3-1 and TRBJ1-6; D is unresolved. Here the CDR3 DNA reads TGTGCCAGCAGCCAAGCCGGGGTTGGCTCACCCCTCCACTTT. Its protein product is CASSQAGVGSPLHF.